This T cell receptor (beta chain) was sequenced in a study of cytomegalovirus exposure and HLA in healthy donors listed by TCRdb under 2017. In the study overall: According to an earlier analysis of 587 of the donors, about 180 million T cells yielded roughly 110 million unique TCR beta sequences and approximately 300 Gb of sequence data. About 300 gigabases of sequencing data and 70 million to 100 million unique TCR sequences made up an early release that covered nearly 650 HLA-typed donors. In a later genetic analysis, genome-wide SNP genotypes for about 55% of the roughly 700 donors were used, and that subset was treated as a discovery cohort. Of the approximately 400 genotyped donors, less than 85% were placed in the genetic ancestry cluster associated with self-reported Caucasian donors. A later analysis re-examined previously published TCR beta repertoires from just over 650 donors and added high-resolution HLA genotyping to investigate patterns of TCR occurrence. The T cell repertoires of around 670 subjects were profiled by immunosequencing and related to cytomegalovirus serostatus. The number of donors typed differed by locus, with about 629-630 for A, B, C, DRB1 and DQB1, roughly 520 for DQA1, 600 to 610 for DPA1, and some 470 for DPB1. To predict cytomegalovirus infection status, the study brought together high-throughput TCR immunosequencing, statistical association of individual TCRs with disease status, and machine learning. In an earlier analysis of 500 to 650 of the donors, high-throughput TCR beta sequencing was used to judge whether each TCR beta V gene segment behaved as functional or pseudogenic. Class I and class II HLA loci were covered by the typing at four-digit resolution. In the later analysis, no new phenotypic data were used to find candidate immune exposures; instead, reliance was placed on TCR beta sequences and their occurrence across donors. Every discovery cohort repertoire had been produced on one sequencing platform. Roughly 5 DR-DQ haplotypes were handled as single units for association and clustering, since linkage in the cohort was strong. The aim of the study was to test whether cataloging public T cell receptors could identify signatures of past pathogen exposure. Donor age, sex, ethnicity and CMV serostatus were compiled together with the repertoire data. Among almost 400 genotyped donors of the cohort, an average of roughly 240,000 unique TCR beta nucleotide sequences were sequenced per donor, roughly 18% of them non-productive. Along with the approximately 650-subject first cohort, a separate validation cohort of over a hundred different subjects was used.

The cohort comprised fewer than 750 healthy bone marrow donors. Cohort members were all nominally healthy when sampled, although unrecorded immune exposures were likely present. The donor tested CMV seronegative, placing the donor among the 352 seronegative members of the cohort. Each donor provided a peripheral blood sample, and peripheral blood mononuclear cells were used for TCR beta sequencing. The Qiagen DNeasy Blood Extraction Kit was used to extract genomic DNA from the blood cell samples. Study-level results and caveats: A later analysis found that most CMV-associated TCR beta chains appeared HLA-restricted, with HLA associations seemingly driven largely by CMV exposure. Across donors, most TCR sequences were observed very rarely, whereas some public TCRs were present in many individuals. Only TCR beta chains were sequenced in this cohort, and the absence of alpha or paired-chain data limited detectable features. For the cohort, immune exposure information was limited to CMV serostatus. The study listed 164 TCR beta chains as associated with cytomegalovirus. In a later analysis, TCR association rates were found to vary across HLA loci, with the most associated TCRs seen for DRB1 alleles and the fewest for HLA-C alleles. In a later genetic analysis, a missense DCLRE1C variant was associated with V-gene and J-gene trimming of TCR beta chains, and the association was replicated in an independent cohort. The earlier analysis of fewer than 750 of the donors excluded roughly 17 rarely observed V segments, including chromosome 9 orphons, because counts were too low. The presence/absence analyses assumed that sequencing depth was roughly uniform across donors, and that assumption may not be true. In vitro tests confirmed that three of the cytomegalovirus-associated TCR beta chains recognize cytomegalovirus antigens. Because HLA typing was unavailable for some donors at each locus, only the typed subset was used in association tests. Compared with equally common non-associated chains, HLA-associated TCR beta chains in a later analysis were more clonally expanded and had lower generation probabilities. The classifier was reported to diagnose cytomegalovirus status with high specificity and sensitivity in both the original cohort and the validation cohort. A further reported finding was that TCR beta sequences accurately predicted the HLA-A and HLA-B alleles for most subjects in the first cohort. Assigning TCR associations to individual alleles was difficult when HLA alleles, especially DR and DQ, strongly co-occurred. Several of the top co-occurrence clusters appeared to be linked to parvovirus B19, influenza, CMV and Epstein-Barr virus, according to a later analysis. In a later genetic analysis, fewer N-insertions in productive TCRs were reported among donors in an Asian-associated ancestry cluster than the 666-donor mean. The authors suggested that the approach could potentially be extended to other disease states and immunological phenotypes. A cluster of highly shared sequence variants was judged likely to represent a technical artifact of the sequencing pipeline. Correlated functional status among segregating V segments might be attributable to linkage disequilibrium, but an unknown experimental factor could not be ruled out. An earlier analysis of approximately 540 of the donors showed that most TCR beta V segments appeared in productive rearrangements either about 87% or about 30% of the time, which broadly matched IMGT annotations. Specific HLA alleles were associated with over 15,000 TCR beta sequences at a false discovery rate of 0.05 in a later analysis.

The protocol used for the library was the immunoSEQ multiplex PCR assay. For the multiplex PCR, a mixture combining 60 forward primers for TCR Vbeta segments and 13 reverse primers for TCR Jbeta segments was used. A multiplex PCR assay on genomic DNA amplified the CDR3 region of rearranged TCR beta genes. The amplified TCR beta libraries were sequenced on the Illumina HiSeq System as 87-base-pair reads. Per the source publication's procedure: In a later analysis, tens of millions of unique TCR beta chains were counted across the 500 to 850 repertoires, and roughly 11 million of these chains were shared by at least two donors. Raw reads were error-corrected and collapsed into unique sequences by a nearest-neighbor algorithm in which closely related sequences were merged to remove PCR and sequencing errors. CDR3 sequences were aligned to IMGT reference sequences to assign V, D and J gene segments. For a sequence to be retained, a match of at least six nucleotides was required to both a V gene segment and a J gene segment. A rearrangement counted as productive if the CDR3 had no stop codons and remained in frame with V and J, and every other rearrangement counted as non-productive. Following IMGT convention, CDR3 was defined as the stretch from the second conserved V-encoded cysteine to the conserved J-encoded phenylalanine. Sequences without an unambiguous match to a single V gene segment were excluded from the earlier analysis of several hundred of the donors. In an earlier analysis of several hundred of the donors, V segments were called functional above 56.7% productive rearrangements and were called segregating when the between-donor standard deviation exceeded 5%. A statistical classification framework was built for diagnosing cytomegalovirus status from the catalog of TCR beta chain sequences. In a later analysis, V and J genes were assigned by comparing TCR nucleotide sequences against IMGT/GENE-DB human TR gene sequences. Using the TCRdist pipeline, a later analysis assigned CDR3 sequences along with most-parsimonious VDJ recombination scenarios. A later analysis defined each TCR beta chain by its CDR3 amino acid sequence plus V-gene family, and excluded reads lacking a unique V-gene family. As a way to deal with suspected cross-contamination and a sequencing artifact, a later analysis dropped hundreds of nucleotide sequences that were highly shared and had low generation probability. In a later analysis, a clonal expansion index for each public chain was calculated from normalized within-repertoire ranks of inferred template counts. Generation probabilities in a later analysis came from a VDJ recombination model fitted to out-of-frame rearrangements, and those results were checked against IGoR. In a later analysis, hypergeometric tests were used to score TCR-TCR, TCR-HLA and TCR-CMV co-occurrence, with a repertoire-size bias correction applied to TCR pairs. False discovery rates were estimated in a later analysis by permuting HLA or CMV assignments 20 times. In a later analysis, co-occurring TCRs were grouped using DBSCAN, with TCRdist sequence similarity added in when clustering inside HLA-allele-positive subsets. Repertoires with fewer than 30,000 or more than 120,000 public chains, plus five repertoires with anomalous nucleotide sharing, were excluded from co-occurrence clustering. TCRdb carries this immuneACCESS record with in-frame sequences only. Its versions omit some clonotypes, under half of them owing to an unresolved V gene in the studies checked, with the rest unexplained. The DNA was the basis for D and trimming; V, J and clone size are from that table. Across this sample there are 98,000 or so clones, with approximately 71% seen only once. The top ten clonotypes cover roughly 8% of the sample.

Remarks on this clone: Its antigen has not been determined. The input lacks base qualities; no much larger clone sits a single base away.

The sequencing input was PBMCs. This TCR was recovered from a female donor in good health and CMV-seronegative.

The CDR3 reads CASSQDAASGSYEQYF. The nucleotide sequence is TGTGCCAGCAGCCAAGATGCAGCTAGCGGGAGTTACGAGCAGTACTTC. The chain joins TRBV4-2 to TRBJ2-7; 10 junctional bases match TRBD2. Based on the germline V gene, the CDR1 and CDR2 sequences are LGHNA and YNFKEQ. The CDR3, cysteine through phenylalanine, is 16 amino acids long. Of the read, only the CDR3 DNA is kept; its 48 bases are in frame from base 1. The junction shows trimming of 0 bases on V and 4 bases on J, and the gene matches do not reach 6 bases of it.